This T cell receptor beta chain stems from a study of regulatory T cells in long-lasting Graves disease. CDR3 size: 14 residues. Germline CDR1 is SGHRS and CDR2 is YFSETQ. Trimming pared 0 bases from V and 5 bases from J, leaving 12 bases between. Time point meaning: newly diagnosed GD, antithyroid drugs for less than 3 months. Extracted PBMC RNA gave rise to the TCR library. Arm-PCR of CDR3 regions and iRepertoire HTBI primers were the basis on which TCR beta libraries were built. Per the study methods: Identified segments across samples numbered roughly 60 TRBV and approximately 13 TRBJ. MiXCR was run by TCRdb on the multiplex PCR reads, yielding one entry per CDR3 protein. The authors' filters were not applied to this entry. There are about 560,000 distinct CDR3 sequences in the sample; 15% to 20% occur only once, and 12% lies in the top ten. Separately, the same data were catalogued under a study of T cells in Graves' hyperthyroidism and ophthalmopathy. That publication notes: These patients, aged 18 to 65, had recently diagnosed hyperthyroidism lasting under 2 months. Primed by the HTBI set, a first-round RT-PCR was run on the TCR CDR3. The model's output predicted ophthalmopathy at a median of roughly 6.9 months prior to onset.

This TCR was recovered from a man aged 18 to 29 with Graves disease. The genes are TRBV5-1 and TRBJ2-7; D ambiguous. This specimen was peripheral blood mononuclear cells (PBMCs), taken at new diagnosis, from a patient treated with antithyroid drugs. CDR3 coding DNA: TGCGCCAGCAGCTTGGAGGGTCATATGGACGAGCAGTACTTC. Its protein product is CASSLEGHMDEQYF.